This is a list of T cell receptor beta chains from one sample in a study of post-analysis software for immune sequencing data. In TCRdb, the PCR reads were re-called with MiXCR into one record per CDR3 protein. Of roughly 600,000 distinct CDR3 sequences in the sample, around 47% were seen once. Sequencing used blood. The receptors here all came from a girl aged 5 to 17 with multiple sclerosis. The conserved cysteine and the conserved F or W are not part of the CDR3 here. The order of the fields is J gene, V gene, clone size, CDR3 protein. Clone size, where shown, is once, few, many, or a class for clones that have expanded.

TRBJ2-7,TRBV12-3/TRBV12-4,few,ATRRPYGPSSYEQY
TRBJ2-1,TRBV5-6,-,ASSSGGGAGGYNEQF
TRBJ2-7,TRBV20-1,-,SARGRTGNYEQY
TRBJ2-1,TRBV30,-,AWSVGKVWEQF
TRBJ2-7,TRBV12-3/TRBV12-4,-,ASSPSVRSSYEQY
TRBJ2-1,TRBV15,-,ATSVGREDTNEQF
TRBJ2-7,TRBV20-1,many,SARDRGEQY
TRBJ1-5,TRBV7-2,few,ASIRGQGQPQH
TRBJ1-5,TRBV20-1,few,SAVGTEYSNQPQH
TRBJ2-2,TRBV20-1,few,SAESGGRTGELF
TRBJ2-7,TRBV10-3,-,AISEERDSYEQY
TRBJ2-7,TRBV4-1,few,ASSQVRSSAGNEQY
TRBJ2-7,TRBV3-1,-,ASSQGKGKYEQY
TRBJ1-2,TRBV3-1,few,ASSPPGQELSYGYT
TRBJ2-1,TRBV4-1,-,ASSQDQNEQF
TRBJ2-5,TRBV7-8,-,ASSLARRGGETQY
TRBJ1-1,TRBV7-2,-,ASSWIGTDNTEAF
TRBJ2-5,TRBV5-1,-,ASSLQASGIGETQY
TRBJ2-1,TRBV4-1,few,ASSLQGSGYNEQF
TRBJ2-3,TRBV7-2,few,ASSPGQGAGTQY
TRBJ2-1,TRBV6-5,few,ASSYWFSGANNEQF
TRBJ1-5,TRBV6-6,few,ASRNGLRVNQPQH